This T cell receptor beta chain stems from a study of long-term antiretroviral therapy in people with HIV. Whole-study context: Some samples came about a decade before the 2015 immediate-ART recommendation, and these were the earliest. Findings and caveats of the study: With ART, diversity went up but was still lower than in transplant donor controls.

At survey level, the immunoSEQ assay was run in its v3.0 version. The study targeted about 35,000-50,000 T-cell genomes per sample in sequencing. Profiling relied on immunoSEQ multiplex PCR, and the TCRdb table lists in-frame clones only, not all of them. The sample lists under 30,000 clones; approximately 81% were seen once. As concerns this clone: The antigen is unknown.

Per donor, at least one pre-ART and at least two post-ART PBMC samples were obtained. The origin of this receptor is a young woman with HIV. The source material was unsorted PBMCs, sampled at the start of antiretroviral therapy, before treatment.

CDR3 DNA: TGTGCCAGCAGCTTTGGGGGTGGAGAGACCCAGTACTTC. Translating gives CASSFGGGETQYF. The chain joins TRBV7-3 to TRBJ2-5, with D tentatively TRBD1 or TRBD2 (5 bases each). In germline, CDR1 is SGHTA, CDR2 FQGTGA. The CDR3 covers 13 residues. V lost 3 bases, J lost 4 bases, and 9 bases lay in between.